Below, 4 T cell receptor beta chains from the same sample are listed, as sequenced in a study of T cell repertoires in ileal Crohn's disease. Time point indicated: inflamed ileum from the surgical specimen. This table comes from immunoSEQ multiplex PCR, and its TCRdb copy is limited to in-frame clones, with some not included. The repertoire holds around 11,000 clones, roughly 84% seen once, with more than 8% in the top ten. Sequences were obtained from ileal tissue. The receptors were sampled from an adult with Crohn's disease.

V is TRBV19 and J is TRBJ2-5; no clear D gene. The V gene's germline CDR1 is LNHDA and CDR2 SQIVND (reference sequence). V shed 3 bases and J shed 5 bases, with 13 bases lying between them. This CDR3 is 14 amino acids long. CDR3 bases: TGTGCCAGTAGTATTAGAGGAACATCTGAGACCCAGTACTTC. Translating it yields CASSIRGTSETQYF.

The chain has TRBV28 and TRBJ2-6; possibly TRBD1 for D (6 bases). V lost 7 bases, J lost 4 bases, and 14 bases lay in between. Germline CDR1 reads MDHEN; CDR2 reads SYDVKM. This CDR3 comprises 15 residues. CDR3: CASTNQGSGANVLTF. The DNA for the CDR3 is TGTGCCAGCACGAATCAGGGGTCGGGGGCCAACGTCCTGACTTTC.

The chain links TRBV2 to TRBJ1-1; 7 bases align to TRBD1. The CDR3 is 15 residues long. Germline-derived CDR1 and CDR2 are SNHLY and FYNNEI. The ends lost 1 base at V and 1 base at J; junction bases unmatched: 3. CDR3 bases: TGTGCCAGCAGTGAAGACAGGGGTGGGAACACTGAAGCTTTCTTT. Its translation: CASSEDRGGNTEAFF.

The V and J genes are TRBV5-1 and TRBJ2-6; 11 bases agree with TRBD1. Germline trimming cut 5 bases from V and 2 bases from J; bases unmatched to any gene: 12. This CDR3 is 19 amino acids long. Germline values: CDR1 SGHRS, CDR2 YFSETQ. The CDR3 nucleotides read TGCGCCAGCAGGGAAGGACAGGGGGCTCTTGGGGCTGGGGCCAACGTCCTGACTTTC. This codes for CASREGQGALGAGANVLTF.